This T cell receptor beta chain was documented in a study of T cells in Graves' hyperthyroidism and ophthalmopathy. Losses at the gene ends were 1 base for V and 3 bases for J; bases not matched to a gene: 7. This CDR3 spans 16 amino acids. The germline V gene has CDR1 SGHVS and CDR2 FQNEAQ. This clonotype has a count of ten or more. Researchers amplified the TCR beta CDR3 regions from RNA transcripts. Initially, a first-round RT-PCR of the TCR CDR3 employed the HTBI primer set. TCRdb used MiXCR to reprocess the multiplex PCR reads, holding one entry per CDR3 protein. The table includes roughly 500,000 distinct CDR3 sequences, 46% detected once.

The V call is TRBV7-8, the J call TRBJ1-2; 8 positions agree with TRBD1. The clonotype originates from an adult woman with Graves' disease, either hyperthyroidism or ophthalmopathy (not recorded which). Sequences were obtained from peripheral blood or thyroid tissue (not recorded which). The CDR3 region has the DNA TGTGCCAGCAGCTTAGGGAACAGGGGGGGAGACTATGGCTACACCTTC. It specifies CASSLGNRGGDYGYTF.